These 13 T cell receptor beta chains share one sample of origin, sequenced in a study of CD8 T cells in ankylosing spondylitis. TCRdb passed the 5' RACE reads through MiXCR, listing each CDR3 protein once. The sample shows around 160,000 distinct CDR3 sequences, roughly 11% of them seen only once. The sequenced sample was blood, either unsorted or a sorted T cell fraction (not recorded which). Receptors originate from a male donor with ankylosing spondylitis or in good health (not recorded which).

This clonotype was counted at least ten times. CDR3 protein: CATSDVRDSVQETQYF. In DNA, the CDR3 is TGTGCCACCAGTGATGTACGGGACAGCGTCCAAGAGACCCAGTACTTC. The chain joins TRBV24-1 to TRBJ2-5; 7 bases are a match to TRBD1. CDR1 KGHDR and CDR2 SFDVKD come from the germline V gene. The J segment lost 1 base and the V segment lost 3 bases, leaving 7 bases of the junction unmatched. CDR3 size: 16 residues.

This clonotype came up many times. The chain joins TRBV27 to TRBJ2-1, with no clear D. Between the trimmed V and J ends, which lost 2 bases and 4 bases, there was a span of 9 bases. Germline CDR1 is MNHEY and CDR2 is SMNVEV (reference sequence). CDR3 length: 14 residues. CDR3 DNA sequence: TGTGCCAGCAGTTTACCCGGACGGTACAATGAGCAGTTCTTC. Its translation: CASSLPGRYNEQFF.

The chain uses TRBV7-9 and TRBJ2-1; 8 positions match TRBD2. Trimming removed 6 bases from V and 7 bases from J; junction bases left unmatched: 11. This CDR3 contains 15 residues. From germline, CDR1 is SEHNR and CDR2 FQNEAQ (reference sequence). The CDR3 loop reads CASRPTSGGVNEQFF. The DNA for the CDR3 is TGTGCCAGCAGACCAACTAGCGGCGGGGTGAATGAGCAGTTCTTC. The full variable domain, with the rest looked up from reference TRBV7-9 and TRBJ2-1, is DTGVSQNPRHKITKRGQNVTFRCDPISEHNRLYWYRQTLGQGPEFLTYFQNEAQLEKSRLLSDRFSAERPKGSFSTLEIQRTEQGDSAMYLCASRPTSGGVNEQFFGPGTRLTVL.

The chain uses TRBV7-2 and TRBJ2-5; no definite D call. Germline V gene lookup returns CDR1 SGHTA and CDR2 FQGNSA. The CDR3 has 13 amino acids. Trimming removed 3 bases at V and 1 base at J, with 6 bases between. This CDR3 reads CASSFMPQETQYF. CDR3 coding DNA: TGTGCCAGCAGCTTCATGCCCCAAGAGACCCAGTACTTC.

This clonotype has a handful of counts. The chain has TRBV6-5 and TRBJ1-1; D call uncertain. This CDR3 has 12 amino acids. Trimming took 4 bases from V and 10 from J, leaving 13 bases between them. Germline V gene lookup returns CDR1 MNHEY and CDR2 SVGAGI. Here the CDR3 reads CASSSLPWGAFF. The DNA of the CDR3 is TGTGCCAGCAGTTCCCTTCCGTGGGGAGCTTTCTTT.

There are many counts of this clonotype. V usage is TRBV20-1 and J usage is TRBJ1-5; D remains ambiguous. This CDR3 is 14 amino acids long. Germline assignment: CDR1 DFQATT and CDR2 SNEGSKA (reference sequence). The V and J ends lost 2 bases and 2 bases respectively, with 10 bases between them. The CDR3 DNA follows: TGCAGTGCTAGACCAGGAGGCGGCAATCAGCCCCAGCATTTT. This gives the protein CSARPGGGNQPQHF.

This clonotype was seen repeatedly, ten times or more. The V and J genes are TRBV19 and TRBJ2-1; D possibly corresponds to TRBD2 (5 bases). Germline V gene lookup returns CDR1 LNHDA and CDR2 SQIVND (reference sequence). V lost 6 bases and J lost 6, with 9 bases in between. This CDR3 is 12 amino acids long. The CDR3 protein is CASSRTFNEQFF. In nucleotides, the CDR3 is TGTGCCAGTAGCCGGACTTTCAATGAGCAGTTCTTC.

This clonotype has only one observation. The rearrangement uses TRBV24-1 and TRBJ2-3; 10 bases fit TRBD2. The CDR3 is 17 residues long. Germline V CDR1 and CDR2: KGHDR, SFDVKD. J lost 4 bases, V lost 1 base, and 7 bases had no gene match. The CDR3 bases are TGTGCCACCAGTGATTTCCTCGGACTAGCGGAGGCAGATACGCAGTATTTT. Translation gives CATSDFLGLAEADTQYF.

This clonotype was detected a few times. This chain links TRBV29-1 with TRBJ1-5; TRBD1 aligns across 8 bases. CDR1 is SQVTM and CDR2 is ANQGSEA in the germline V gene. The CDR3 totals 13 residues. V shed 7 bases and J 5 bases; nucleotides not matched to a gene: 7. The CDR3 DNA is TGCAGCGCCAGGGGACAGGCGGATCAGCCCCAGCATTTT. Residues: CSARGQADQPQHF.

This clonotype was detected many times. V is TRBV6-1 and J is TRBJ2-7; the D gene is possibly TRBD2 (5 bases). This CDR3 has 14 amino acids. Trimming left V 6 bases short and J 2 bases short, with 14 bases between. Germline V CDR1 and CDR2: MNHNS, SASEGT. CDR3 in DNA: TGTGCCAGCAGCTGGGGAGAGGAGACCTACGAGCAGTACTTC. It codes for CASSWGEETYEQYF.

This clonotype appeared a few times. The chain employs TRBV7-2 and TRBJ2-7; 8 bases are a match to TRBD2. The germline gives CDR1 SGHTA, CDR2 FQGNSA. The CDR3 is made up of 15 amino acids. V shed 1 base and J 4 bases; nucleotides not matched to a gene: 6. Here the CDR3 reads CASSLVVSSGYEQYF. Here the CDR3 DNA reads TGTGCCAGCAGCTTAGTGGTTTCTAGCGGGTACGAGCAGTACTTC.

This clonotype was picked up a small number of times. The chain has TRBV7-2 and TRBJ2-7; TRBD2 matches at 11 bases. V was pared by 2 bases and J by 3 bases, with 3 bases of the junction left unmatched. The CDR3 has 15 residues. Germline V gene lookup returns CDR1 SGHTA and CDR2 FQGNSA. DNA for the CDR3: TGTGCCAGCAGCTTAACTAGCGGGGGTCTCTACGAGCAGTACTTC. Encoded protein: CASSLTSGGLYEQYF.

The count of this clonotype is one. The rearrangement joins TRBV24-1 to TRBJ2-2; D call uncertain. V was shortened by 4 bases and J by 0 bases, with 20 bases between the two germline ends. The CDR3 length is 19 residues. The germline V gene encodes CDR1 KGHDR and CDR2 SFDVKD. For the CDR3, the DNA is TGTGCCACCAGTGACCCGGATGCAGGCAGGCCGTCGAACACCGGGGAGCTGTTTTTT. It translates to CATSDPDAGRPSNTGELFF.